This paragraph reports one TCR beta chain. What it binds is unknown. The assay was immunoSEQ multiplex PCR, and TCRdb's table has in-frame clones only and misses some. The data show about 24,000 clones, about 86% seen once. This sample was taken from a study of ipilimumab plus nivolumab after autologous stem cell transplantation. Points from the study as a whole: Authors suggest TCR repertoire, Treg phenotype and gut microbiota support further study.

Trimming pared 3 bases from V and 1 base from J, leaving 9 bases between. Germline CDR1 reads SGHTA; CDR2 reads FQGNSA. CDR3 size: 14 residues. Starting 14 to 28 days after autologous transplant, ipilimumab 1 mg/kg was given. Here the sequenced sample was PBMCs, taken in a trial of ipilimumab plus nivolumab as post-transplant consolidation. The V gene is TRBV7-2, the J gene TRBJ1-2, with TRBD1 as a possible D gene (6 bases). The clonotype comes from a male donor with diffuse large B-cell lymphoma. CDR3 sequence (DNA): TGTGCCAGCAGCTTCGGACAGATTAACTATGGCTACACCTTC. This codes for CASSFGQINYGYTF.